This note documents a single TCR beta chain sequence. This specimen comes from a study of technical replicates of blood from a few donors. Germline V lookup: CDR1 LGHNA, CDR2 YNFKEQ. The CDR3 has 12 residues. Between the trimmed V and J ends, which lost 0 bases and 7 bases, there was a span of 7 bases. This table comes from immunoSEQ multiplex PCR, and its TCRdb copy is limited to in-frame clones, with some not included. The data hold 9,500 to 15,000 clones, with 85% to 95% observed a single time. The V and J genes are TRBV4-2 and TRBJ2-7; possible D gene TRBD2, 5 bases. This sequence originates from a human donor in good health. The sample was PBMCs. The CDR3 sequence is CASSQDRREQYF. The CDR3 bases are TGTGCCAGCAGCCAAGATCGGAGGGAGCAGTACTTC.